Listed below are T cell receptor beta chains from one sample, sequenced in a study of T cell clones after liver transplantation. Method: immunoSEQ multiplex PCR; TCRdb's copy keeps in-frame clones and lacks some. The sample has about 58,000 clones, 70% seen once. The source material was CD4+ T cells from blood, sampled at the approximately 15-month timepoint. These TCRs come from a human patient who received a liver transplant. The T cells may come from the graft donor. Both conserved end residues are part of each CDR3. A D gene is named only where the DNA matches it firmly. The size field is filled for only some rows; it gives once, few, many or a size class.

CDR3 protein	CDR3 DNA	D gene	clone size	V gene	J gene
CASSSGTGGEGETQYF	TGTGCCAGCAGCTCCGGGACAGGGGGTGAGGGAGAGACCCAGTACTTC	TRBD1	NA	TRBV11-1	TRBJ2-5
CASSFQSGEETQYF	TGTGCCAGCAGCTTCCAAAGCGGGGAAGAGACCCAGTACTTC	TRBD2	NA	TRBV7-2	TRBJ2-5
CAWSSTDQETQYF	TGTGCCTGGAGTAGCACAGACCAAGAGACCCAGTACTTC	NA	NA	TRBV30	TRBJ2-5
CASSRTQETQYF	TGTGCCTCTAGCAGGACACAAGAGACCCAGTACTTC	NA	NA	TRBV5-4	TRBJ2-5
CASSYALTSYNEQFF	TGTGCCAGCAGTTATGCACTGACCTCCTACAATGAGCAGTTCTTC	NA	NA	TRBV6-5	TRBJ2-1
CASSIGSGRLGGYTF	TGTGCCAGTAGTATTGGTTCAGGGAGGTTGGGGGGCTACACCTTC	NA	few	TRBV19	TRBJ1-2
CASSLARVRDNEQFF	TGTGCCAGCAGCTTGGCGAGGGTTAGGGACAATGAGCAGTTCTTC	NA	NA	TRBV5-6	TRBJ2-1
CASRVNRVSAEAFF	TGTGCCAGCAGGGTTAATCGGGTAAGCGCTGAAGCTTTCTTT	NA	NA	TRBV6-5	TRBJ1-1
CASRAGSGTIYF	TGTGCCAGTAGAGCGGGCTCGGGCACCATATATTTT	NA	few	TRBV19	TRBJ1-3
CASDRGMEQPQHF	TGTGCCAGTGACAGGGGAATGGAACAGCCCCAGCATTTT	TRBD1	few	TRBV28	TRBJ1-5
CASSELKDNSPLHF	TGTGCCAGCAGTGAATTAAAGGATAATTCACCCCTCCACTTT	NA	NA	TRBV6-1	TRBJ1-6
CASSGRNTDTQYF	TGTGCCAGCAGCGGCAGAAACACAGATACGCAGTATTTT	NA	NA	TRBV13	TRBJ2-3
CASRPGQMAGELFF	TGTGCCAGCAGACCGGGACAGATGGCCGGGGAGCTGTTTTTT	TRBD1	NA	TRBV28	TRBJ2-2
CASSPTWRNTEAFF	TGTGCCAGCAGCCCCACATGGAGGAACACTGAAGCTTTCTTT	NA	NA	TRBV11-3	TRBJ1-1
CASSDISKETQYF	TGTGCCAGCAGTGACATAAGTAAAGAGACCCAGTACTTC	NA	NA	TRBV2	TRBJ2-5
CASSSGLAGVGYGYTF	TGTGCCAGCAGTTCTGGGCTAGCTGGGGTTGGCTATGGCTACACCTTC	NA	NA	TRBV6-5	TRBJ1-2
CASSAPQGGETQYF	TGTGCCAGCAGCGCCCCTCAGGGGGGGGAGACCCAGTACTTC	NA	NA	TRBV28	TRBJ2-5
CAISEATSGQETQYF	TGTGCCATCAGTGAGGCGACTAGCGGGCAAGAGACCCAGTACTTC	TRBD2	NA	TRBV10-3	TRBJ2-5
CASSRGQGRETQYF	TGTGCCAGCAGCCGAGGACAGGGTAGGGAGACCCAGTACTTC	TRBD1	few	TRBV28	TRBJ2-5
CASSLDRGYGYTF	TGTGCCAGCAGTTTGGACAGGGGCTATGGCTACACCTTC	TRBD1	once	TRBV27	TRBJ1-2
CASSLDRKTQYF	TGTGCCAGCAGCCTGGATCGGAAGACCCAGTACTTC	NA	NA	TRBV11-2	TRBJ2-5
CASSGQTGTGELFF	TGTGCCAGCAGTGGACAAACAGGGACCGGGGAGCTGTTTTTT	NA	NA	TRBV2	TRBJ2-2
CSVQGQSGGDHRYF	TGCAGCGTACAGGGTCAAAGTGGGGGAGACCACCGGTATTTT	NA	NA	TRBV29-1	TRBJ2-3
CASRGDIQYF	TGTGCCAGCAGGGGTGACATTCAGTACTTC	NA	NA	TRBV6-1	TRBJ2-4